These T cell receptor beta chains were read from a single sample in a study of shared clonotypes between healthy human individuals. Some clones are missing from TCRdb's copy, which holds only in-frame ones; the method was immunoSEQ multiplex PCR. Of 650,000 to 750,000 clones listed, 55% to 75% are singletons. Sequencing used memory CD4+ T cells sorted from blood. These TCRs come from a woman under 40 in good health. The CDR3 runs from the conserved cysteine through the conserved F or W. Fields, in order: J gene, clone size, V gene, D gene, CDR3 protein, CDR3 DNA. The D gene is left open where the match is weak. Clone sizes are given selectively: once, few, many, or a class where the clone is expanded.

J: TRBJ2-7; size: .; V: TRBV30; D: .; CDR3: CAWSVGPYEQYF; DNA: TGTGCCTGGAGTGTGGGACCCTACGAGCAGTACTTC
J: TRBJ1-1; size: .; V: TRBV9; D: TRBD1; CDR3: CASSVTGQGVSEAFF; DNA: TGTGCCAGCAGCGTAACTGGACAGGGGGTATCTGAAGCTTTCTTT
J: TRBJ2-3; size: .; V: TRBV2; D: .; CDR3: CASSEARASSKDTQYF; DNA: TGTGCCAGCAGTGAAGCACGGGCTAGCAGTAAGGATACGCAGTATTTT
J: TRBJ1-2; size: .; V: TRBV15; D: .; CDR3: CATSRDNNYGYTF; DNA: TGTGCCACCAGCAGAGATAATAACTATGGCTACACCTTC
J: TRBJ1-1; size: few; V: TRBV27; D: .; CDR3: CASSQSLMNTEAFF; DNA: TGTGCCAGCAGTCAGTCTCTTATGAACACTGAAGCTTTCTTT
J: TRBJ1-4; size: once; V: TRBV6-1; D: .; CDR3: CASSEVGPGRKNEKLFF; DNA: TGTGCCAGCAGTGAAGTTGGCCCCGGGAGAAAGAATGAAAAACTGTTTTTT
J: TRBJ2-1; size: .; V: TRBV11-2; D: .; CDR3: CASSRFALARNEQFF; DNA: TGTGCCAGCAGCCGCTTCGCACTCGCTCGCAATGAGCAGTTCTTC
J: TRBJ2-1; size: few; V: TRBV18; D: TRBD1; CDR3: CAGGQGAQDNEQFF; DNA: TGTGCCGGGGGACAGGGGGCGCAAGATAATGAGCAGTTCTTC
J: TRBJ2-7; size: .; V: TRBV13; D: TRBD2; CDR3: CASSFLLAGVSHEQYF; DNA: TGTGCCAGCAGTTTCCTCCTAGCGGGAGTTTCCCACGAGCAGTACTTC
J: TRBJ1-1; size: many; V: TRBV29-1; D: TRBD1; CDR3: CSGRDRGPAFF; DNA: TGCAGCGGCCGGGACAGGGGGCCAGCTTTCTTT
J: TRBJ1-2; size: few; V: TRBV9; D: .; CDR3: CASSAPSGINGYTF; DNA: TGTGCCAGCAGCGCTCCCTCGGGCATCAATGGCTACACCTTC
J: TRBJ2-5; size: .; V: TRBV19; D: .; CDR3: CASSSQQGSQYF; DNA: TGTGCCAGTAGTAGTCAACAGGGTTCCCAGTACTTC
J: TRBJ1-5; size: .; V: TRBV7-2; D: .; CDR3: CASSLGGIAPQHF; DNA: TGTGCCAGCAGCTTGGGGGGGATAGCGCCCCAGCATTTT
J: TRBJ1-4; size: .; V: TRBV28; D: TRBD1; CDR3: CASRKAGTGMEKLFF; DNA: TGTGCCAGCAGAAAGGCGGGGACAGGGATGGAAAAACTGTTTTTT
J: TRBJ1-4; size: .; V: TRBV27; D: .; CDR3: CASSLSRSPGNEKLFF; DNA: TGTGCCAGCAGTTTATCGCGGAGCCCGGGTAATGAAAAACTGTTTTTT
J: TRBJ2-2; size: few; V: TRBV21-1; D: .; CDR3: CASSKALEGPGELFF; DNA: TGTGCCAGCAGCAAAGCATTGGAAGGGCCCGGGGAGCTGTTTTTT
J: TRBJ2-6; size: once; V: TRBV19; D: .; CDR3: CASSSAYPGANVLTF; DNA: TGTGCCAGTAGTTCGGCTTACCCTGGGGCCAACGTCCTGACTTTC
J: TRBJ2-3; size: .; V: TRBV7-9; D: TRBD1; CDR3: CASSTRQGVTDTQYF; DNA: TGTGCCAGCAGCACCCGACAGGGGGTAACAGATACGCAGTATTTT
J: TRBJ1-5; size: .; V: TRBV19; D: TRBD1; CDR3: CASSGTGDGQPQHF; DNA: TGTGCCAGTAGCGGGACAGGGGATGGGCAGCCCCAGCATTTT
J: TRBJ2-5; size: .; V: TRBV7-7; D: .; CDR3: CASSRSGTGETQYF; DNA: TGTGCCAGCAGCCGCTCCGGGACTGGAGAGACCCAGTACTTC
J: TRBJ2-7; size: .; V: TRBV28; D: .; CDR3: CASSLQGGFYEQYF; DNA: TGTGCCAGCAGTTTACAGGGAGGTTTTTACGAGCAGTACTTC
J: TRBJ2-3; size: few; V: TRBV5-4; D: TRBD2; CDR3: CASSPLAGGPTDTQYF; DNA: TGTGCCAGCAGCCCACTAGCGGGAGGCCCCACAGATACGCAGTATTTT
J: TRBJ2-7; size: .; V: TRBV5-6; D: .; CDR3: CASSKTRAGSYEQYF; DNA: TGTGCCAGCAGCAAGACTAGAGCAGGGTCCTACGAGCAGTACTTC
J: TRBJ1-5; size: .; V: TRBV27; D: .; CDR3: CASRSPYAPYQPQHF; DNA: TGTGCCAGTCGATCACCTTATGCCCCATATCAGCCCCAGCATTTT
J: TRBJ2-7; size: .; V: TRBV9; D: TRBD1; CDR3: CASSVSGQGAREQYF; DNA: TGTGCCAGCAGCGTATCAGGACAGGGGGCGCGAGAGCAGTACTTC
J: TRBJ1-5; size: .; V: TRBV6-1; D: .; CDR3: CASRNQGPQHF; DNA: TGTGCCAGCAGGAACCAGGGTCCCCAGCATTTT
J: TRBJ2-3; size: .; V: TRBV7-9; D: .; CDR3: CASSLALSVSDTQYF; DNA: TGTGCCAGCAGCTTAGCGCTTTCTGTATCAGATACGCAGTATTTT